This passage covers 9 T cell receptor beta chains from one sample sequenced in a study of early T cells in non-severe SARS-CoV-2 infection. MiXCR was run by TCRdb on the 5' RACE reads, yielding one entry per CDR3 protein. The sample yields approximately 32,000 distinct CDR3 sequences, 5.5% to 8% seen once. The sample comprised whole blood. These receptors all stem from an adult who was a healthcare worker with PCR-confirmed SARS-CoV-2 infection or an uninfected control (not recorded which).

The chain joins TRBV5-4 to TRBJ2-2, with 8 bases lining up with TRBD2. The CDR3 spans 15 residues. CDR1 is SGHNT and CDR2 is YYREEE in the germline V gene (reference sequence). The trim removed 0 bases at V and 5 bases at J, leaving 3 bases unmatched. CDR3 bases: TGTGCCAGCAGCTTGGCTAGCGGGCAAACCGGGGAGCTGTTTTTT. Its translation: CASSLASGQTGELFF.

CDR3 bases: TGTGCCAGCAGCTCCCTCGGAGGCGCAGGAGCGGGCGAAAAACTGTTTTTT. Protein product: CASSSLGGAGAGEKLFF. The rearrangement links TRBV11-2 to TRBJ1-4; no clear D. V lost 4 bases and J 8 bases, leaving 23 bases between the germline ends. The V gene's germline CDR1 is SGHAT and CDR2 FQNNGV. This CDR3 spans 17 amino acids.

This clonotype was seen repeatedly, ten times or more. The rearrangement joins TRBV6-2 or TRBV6-3 to TRBJ2-3; perhaps D is TRBD1 or TRBD2 (5 bases each). The germline V gene has CDR1 MNHEY and CDR2 SVGEGT. CDR3 length equals 18 residues. V lost 2 bases, J lost 1 base, and 19 bases lay in between. The CDR3 DNA is TGTGCCAGCAGTTACCCCACGAGGGGAGCCCGAGGCACAGATACGCAGTATTTT. Translated: CASSYPTRGARGTDTQYF.

This clonotype has a count of ten or more. This sequence joins TRBV9 and TRBJ2-1, with 7 nucleotides matching TRBD2. Trimming removed 0 bases from V and 3 bases from J; junction bases left unmatched: 6. Germline loops: CDR1 SGDLS, CDR2 YYNGEE. This CDR3 is 16 amino acids long. CDR3 nucleotides: TGTGCCAGCAGCGTAGTTGGAAGCGGGGTCTACAATGAGCAGTTCTTC. Its protein is CASSVVGSGVYNEQFF. Full variable domain (rest looked up from reference TRBV9 and TRBJ2-1): DSGVTQTPKHLITATGQRVTLRCSPRSGDLSVYWYQQSLDQGLQFLIQYYNGEERAKGNILERFSAQQFPDLHSELNLSSLELGDSALYFCASSVVGSGVYNEQFFGPGTRLTVL.

This clonotype was found a few times. The rearrangement links TRBV11-2 to TRBJ1-3; weak D call: TRBD1 (5 bases). This CDR3 has 16 amino acids. V lost 4 bases and J 2 bases, leaving 15 bases between the germline ends. Germline V CDR1 and CDR2: SGHAT, FQNNGV. The CDR3 coding sequence is TGTGCCAGCAGCTCTATCCATGGCAGGGCTGGAAACACCATATATTTT. Amino acids: CASSSIHGRAGNTIYF.

This clonotype appeared many times. CDR3 amino acids: CASSQEDTNSPLHF. The CDR3 nucleotides read TGCGCCAGCAGCCAAGAGGACACTAATTCACCCCTCCACTTT. V usage is TRBV4-1 and J usage is TRBJ1-6; TRBD1 is a possible D gene (5 bases). The CDR3 is 14 amino acids. Germline values: CDR1 MGHRA, CDR2 YSYEKL. The V end was cut by 0 bases, the J end by 6 bases, with 6 bases between.

This clonotype was seen ten or more times. The chain joins TRBV5-5 to TRBJ2-2, with 14 bases identical to TRBD2. Unmatched junction bases numbered 4, after V lost 0 bases and J lost 3 bases. Per the germline V gene, CDR1 is SGHKS and CDR2 is YYEKEE (reference sequence). This CDR3 comprises 18 residues. CDR3 in DNA: TGTGCCAGCAGCTTGGAGGGACTAGCGGGGGTGTACACCGGGGAGCTGTTTTTT. This gives the protein CASSLEGLAGVYTGELFF.

At least ten counts were recorded for this clonotype. The chain carries TRBV20-1 and TRBJ2-3; D gene ambiguous. Germline V gives CDR1 DFQATT, CDR2 SNEGSKA (reference sequence). There are 13 residues in the CDR3. Trimming removed 6 bases at V and 10 bases at J, with 20 bases between. CDR3 in amino acids: CSAPPRPGLAQYF. Written as DNA, the CDR3 is TGCAGTGCGCCACCGAGGCCAGGTTTGGCGCAGTATTTT.

This clonotype has a count of ten or more. V usage is TRBV7-2 and J usage is TRBJ1-1; D may be TRBD1 (6 bases). CDR3 length: 14 residues. Trimming took off 5 bases at V and 6 bases at J, with 16 bases between the two ends. CDR1 and CDR2 from the germline V gene are SGHTA and FQGNSA. CDR3 DNA sequence: TGTGCCAGCAGCCGAAGACAGGAAGGGGCTGAAGCTTTCTTT. Translation gives CASSRRQEGAEAFF.